Following are 27 T cell receptor beta chains from one sample sequenced in a study of blood T cell repertoires in COVID-19 (dated by TCRdb to the early 2020s). The library was prepared using the immunoSEQ multiplex PCR assay. The immuneACCESS repertoire file appears here via TCRdb, limited to in-frame rearrangements. These files lack a portion of the clones; in checked studies, under half of the deficit traces to unresolved V genes, and the cause of the others is not known. This sample comprises about 120,000 clones, less than 85% of them detected only once. 2% to 3% of the sample lies in the top ten. The specimen was peripheral blood. All receptors come from a man aged 50-59 years with acute or convalescent COVID-19.

The chain uses TRBV28 and TRBJ1-4; D is unclear. V lost 7 bases, J lost 8 bases, and 14 bases lay in between. Germline CDR1 is MDHEN and CDR2 is SYDVKM. The CDR3 sequence is 13 residues long. CDR3 region: CASTTQTGEKLFF. The CDR3 DNA reads TGTGCCAGCACAACACAAACGGGGGAAAAACTGTTTTTT. Looking up the rest from reference TRBV28 and TRBJ1-4 gives the full variable domain: DVKVTQSSRYLVKRTGEKVFLECVQDMDHENMFWYRQDPGLGLRLIYFSYDVKMKEKGDIPEGYSVSREKKERFSLILESASTNQTSMYLCASTTQTGEKLFFGSGTQLSVL.

This chain links TRBV9 with TRBJ2-2; D is possibly TRBD1 (6 bases). Per germline, CDR1 SGDLS and CDR2 YYNGEE. This CDR3 spans 17 amino acids. Trimming pared 3 bases from V and 5 bases from J, leaving 20 bases between. The CDR3 spells CASSGKGPGALTGELFF. The CDR3 DNA sequence: TGTGCCAGCAGCGGAAAGGGTCCAGGGGCTCTAACCGGGGAGCTGTTTTTT.

The rearrangement links TRBV21-1 to TRBJ2-2; TRBD2, as called in the table, went unchecked against the DNA. TRBV21-1 is tagged as a pseudogene. The CDR3 spans 16 residues. The CDR3 reads CASSKGVGGRAGELFF. The CDR3 nucleotides read TGTGCCAGCAGCAAAGGAGTCGGCGGGAGGGCCGGGGAGCTGTTTTTT.

The V call is TRBV11-2, the J call TRBJ2-7; possibly TRBD2 for D (6 bases). The CDR3 length is 12 residues. The V gene lost 5 bases and the J gene lost 4 bases, with 9 bases spanning the gap. CDR1 and CDR2 from the germline V gene are SGHAT and FQNNGV. The CDR3 coding sequence is TGTGCCAGCAGCGCTGGGGGGTACGAGCAGTACTTC. It is translated as CASSAGGYEQYF.

The chain carries TRBV29-1 and TRBJ1-1, with D possibly being TRBD1 (6 bases). V lost 8 bases, J lost 2 bases, and 15 bases lay in between. This CDR3 is 13 amino acids long. The germline V gene has CDR1 SQVTM and CDR2 ANQGSEA. The CDR3 loop reads CSSGGGLNTEAFF. CDR3 DNA: TGCAGCTCTGGGGGGGGGCTTAACACTGAAGCTTTCTTT.

This chain connects TRBV5-4 to TRBJ2-5; 9 positions match TRBD2. J gave up 3 bases and V 0 bases, and 3 bases lay outside the gene matches. The germline V gene has CDR1 SGHNT and CDR2 YYREEE (reference sequence). The CDR3 is 15 residues long. The CDR3: CASSLGGGAEETQYF. CDR3 nucleotides: TGTGCCAGCAGCTTGGGCGGGGGGGCCGAAGAGACCCAGTACTTC.

The chain joins TRBV10-3 to TRBJ2-7; 7 nucleotides agree with TRBD1. Per the germline V gene, CDR1 is ENHRY and CDR2 is SYGVKD. This CDR3 spans 17 amino acids. The ends lost 2 bases at V and 0 bases at J; junction bases unmatched: 10. Here the CDR3 DNA reads TGTGCCATCAGTGAGGAGAGAGGACAGGCTTACTCCTACGAGCAGTACTTC. Protein: CAISEERGQAYSYEQYF.

The chain combines TRBV7-9 with TRBJ2-5; 10 bases are shared with TRBD1. Germline V CDR1 and CDR2: SEHNR, FQNEAQ (reference sequence). The J segment lost 7 bases and the V segment lost 2 bases, leaving 16 bases of the junction unmatched. CDR3 length: 18 amino acids. In DNA form, the CDR3 reads TGTGCCAGCAGCTTATTTTCGGGACAGGGGTCGTCGGGAGCGACCCAGTACTTC. This sequence encodes CASSLFSGQGSSGATQYF.

The chain links TRBV28 to TRBJ2-7, with TRBD1 as a possible D gene (5 bases). The CDR3 length is 13 residues. The ends were cut back, 3 bases at V and 4 bases at J, with 10 bases in the middle. Germline V gene data show CDR1 as MDHEN and CDR2 as SYDVKM. The CDR3 DNA sequence: TGTGCCAGCAGTTTCCAGGGAAGATACGAGCAGTACTTC. It specifies CASSFQGRYEQYF.

The V and J genes are TRBV5-4 and TRBJ1-2; 9 bases agree with TRBD1. Trimming removed 3 bases from V and 5 bases from J; junction bases left unmatched: 11. The CDR3 contains 16 residues. Looked up from germline, CDR1 is SGHNT and CDR2 is YYREEE (reference sequence). This CDR3 is CASSSRTGVMGYGYTF. CDR3 coding DNA: TGTGCCAGCAGCTCGCGGACAGGGGTAATGGGTTATGGCTACACCTTC.

The rearrangement uses TRBV5-1 and TRBJ1-4, with D tentatively TRBD1 (6 bases). The germline gives CDR1 SGHRS, CDR2 YFSETQ. The V and J ends lost 4 bases and 1 base respectively, with 11 bases between them. The CDR3 runs to 15 residues. This chain's CDR3 is CASSLMTGTNEKLFF. As DNA, the CDR3 is TGCGCCAGCAGCCTGATGACAGGAACTAATGAAAAACTGTTTTTT. Drawing the rest from reference TRBV5-1 and TRBJ1-4, the complete variable domain is KAGVTQTPRYLIKTRGQQVTLSCSPISGHRSVSWYQQTPGQGLQFLFEYFSETQRNKGNFPGRFSGRQFSNSRSEMNVSTLELGDSALYLCASSLMTGTNEKLFFGSGTQLSVL.

This clone was counted between two and nine times. The rearrangement links TRBV13 to TRBJ1-2, with 7 bases identical to TRBD1. Germline assignment: CDR1 PRHDT and CDR2 FYEKMQ (reference sequence). CDR3 length: 16 amino acids. Germline trimming cut 5 bases from V and 1 base from J; bases unmatched to any gene: 10. This chain's CDR3 is CASSIARDSYNYGYTF. CDR3 DNA sequence: TGTGCCAGCAGCATCGCCCGGGACAGTTATAACTATGGCTACACCTTC. The full variable domain, in which reference TRBV13 and TRBJ1-2 provide the parts outside the CDR3, is AAGVIQSPRHLIKEKRETATLKCYPIPRHDTVYWYQQGPGQDPQFLISFYEKMQSDKGSIPDRFSAQQFSDYHSELNMSSLELGDSALYFCASSIARDSYNYGYTFGSGTRLTVV.

The V call is TRBV5-1, the J call TRBJ2-7, with 7 bases fitting TRBD1. The germline V gene has CDR1 SGHRS and CDR2 YFSETQ. This CDR3 contains 14 residues. V shed 4 bases, J shed 3 bases, and the junction held 7 bases outside the gene matches. CDR3 in DNA: TGCGCCAGCAGCCTGGGACAGACCCTCTACGAGCAGTACTTC. This codes for CASSLGQTLYEQYF.

The chain is built from TRBV7-8 and TRBJ2-7; 7 bases align to TRBD2. The junction had 14 bases not matched to a gene; V was cut back by 1 base and J by 5 bases. CDR3 length equals 17 residues. Germline CDR1 is SGHVS and CDR2 is FQNEAQ. CDR3 coding DNA: TGTGCCAGCAGCTTAGAAGCGGCAGGGAGGGGAGCTGACGAGCAGTACTTC. Encoded protein: CASSLEAAGRGADEQYF.

This chain connects TRBV15 to TRBJ2-2; TRBD1 matches 7 bases. Germline CDR1 is LNHNV and CDR2 is YYDKDF (reference sequence). V lost 1 base, J lost 6 bases, and 14 bases stayed unmatched. CDR3 length: 18 amino acids. CDR3 DNA sequence: TGTGCCACCAGCAGAGGGGCAGGGGGTTTTTATGCCCCCGGGGAGCTGTTTTTT. Translated: CATSRGAGGFYAPGELFF.

This rearrangement joins TRBV7-6 to TRBJ1-1; TRBD1 is a possible D gene (5 bases). The CDR3 has 14 residues. Trimming cost V 5 bases and J 3 bases, with 13 bases left between them. Germline CDR1 reads SGHVS; CDR2 reads FNYEAQ. The CDR3 spells CASSEMGLHTEAFF. CDR3 in DNA: TGTGCCAGCAGCGAGATGGGACTGCACACTGAAGCTTTCTTT.

The chain combines TRBV11-1 with TRBJ2-1; perhaps TRBD2 as D (5 bases). Germline V gene data show CDR1 as SGHAT and CDR2 as FQDESV (reference sequence). V lost 6 bases and J lost 9, with 9 bases in between. The CDR3 loop spans 11 amino acids. The CDR3 bases are TGTGCCAGCAGGACCCGGGGTGAGCAGTTCTTC. It translates to CASRTRGEQFF.

The gene calls are TRBV5-6 and TRBJ1-6; 9 bases agree with TRBD1. Germline assignment: CDR1 SGHDT and CDR2 YYEEEE. The junction had 4 bases not matched to a gene; V was cut back by 4 bases and J by 8 bases. The CDR3 runs to 14 residues. The CDR3 loop reads CASSVGQGYSPLHF. The CDR3 nucleotides are TGTGCCAGCAGCGTAGGACAGGGGTATTCACCCCTCCACTTT.

This chain connects TRBV7-9 to TRBJ1-2; a weak D match, TRBD1 (6 bases). Germline loops: CDR1 SEHNR, CDR2 FQNEAQ (reference sequence). Between the trimmed V and J ends, which lost 4 bases and 0 bases, there was a span of 12 bases. The CDR3 consists of 15 residues. The DNA for the CDR3 is TGTGCCAGCAGCTCGACAGGAATAGCTAACTATGGCTACACCTTC. It specifies CASSSTGIANYGYTF.

This clone appeared a few times. The chain uses TRBV2 and TRBJ1-1, with 8 bases identical to TRBD1. The V gene end was trimmed by 6 bases and the J gene end by 10 bases; junction bases not matched to a gene: 13. CDR1 and CDR2 (germline): SNHLY, FYNNEI. The CDR3 is 14 amino acids. DNA for the CDR3: TGTGCCAGCAGCCCCCTTGGGACAGGATTGTCAGCTTTCTTT. This gives the protein CASSPLGTGLSAFF.

This sequence joins TRBV5-6 and TRBJ1-4; TRBD1 matches at 7 bases. This CDR3 comprises 15 residues. Trimming cost V 5 bases and J 2 bases; bases outside gene matches: 6. Germline CDR1 is SGHDT and CDR2 is YYEEEE. The CDR3 nucleotides read TGTGCCAGCAGTCGGGTGGGACAGACTAATGAAAAACTGTTTTTT. Its translation: CASSRVGQTNEKLFF. Full variable domain (missing parts from reference TRBV5-6 and TRBJ1-4): DAGVTQSPTHLIKTRGQQVTLRCSPKSGHDTVSWYQQALGQGPQFIFQYYEEEERQRGNFPDRFSGHQFPNYSSELNVNALLLGDSALYLCASSRVGQTNEKLFFGSGTQLSVL.

The chain has TRBV2 and TRBJ1-2, with D uncertain. V lost 4 bases and J 4 bases, leaving 13 bases between the germline ends. The CDR3 length is 14 residues. Per germline, CDR1 SNHLY and CDR2 FYNNEI. The CDR3 protein is CASSGSLAFYGYTF. DNA for the CDR3: TGTGCCAGCAGTGGGAGCCTAGCATTCTATGGCTACACCTTC. Drawing the rest from reference TRBV2 and TRBJ1-2, the complete variable domain is EPEVTQTPSHQVTQMGQEVILRCVPISNHLYFYWYRQILGQKVEFLVSFYNNEISEKSEIFDDQFSVERPDGSNFTLKIRSTKLEDSAMYFCASSGSLAFYGYTFGSGTRLTVV.

V and J are TRBV28 and TRBJ1-2; 8 bases are shared with TRBD1. The CDR3 is 15 amino acids. Looked up from germline, CDR1 is MDHEN and CDR2 is SYDVKM. V gave up 2 bases and J gave up 6 bases; unmatched junction bases: 8. This chain's CDR3 is CASSLPPQGADGYTF. The CDR3 region has the DNA TGTGCCAGCAGTTTACCCCCCCAGGGGGCTGATGGCTACACCTTC.

The chain is built from TRBV5-1 and TRBJ1-2, with 7 bases that match TRBD1. J gave up 6 bases and V 2 bases, and 4 bases lay outside the gene matches. This CDR3 has 13 amino acids. Germline CDR1 reads SGHRS; CDR2 reads YFSETQ. This CDR3 reads CASSLRQGNGYTF. CDR3 in DNA: TGCGCCAGCAGCTTACGACAGGGAAATGGCTACACCTTC.

This clone was detected once. The chain carries TRBV5-6 and TRBJ1-2; 7 nucleotides line up with TRBD1. CDR3 length: 13 residues. Germline trimming cut 4 bases from V and 2 bases from J; bases unmatched to any gene: 2. Per the germline V gene, CDR1 is SGHDT and CDR2 is YYEEEE. CDR3 in DNA: TGTGCCAGCAGCCAACAGGGGAACTATGGCTACACCTTC. Protein: CASSQQGNYGYTF.

This clone came up a few times. This chain connects TRBV9 to TRBJ2-1; 11 nucleotides agree with TRBD2. V lost 4 bases and J lost 3; bases outside the gene matches: 9. CDR3 length equals 17 residues. CDR1 SGDLS and CDR2 YYNGEE come from the germline V gene. The CDR3 sequence is CASSYSLAGGIYNEQFF. The CDR3, as DNA: TGTGCCAGCAGCTATTCTCTAGCGGGGGGTATCTACAATGAGCAGTTCTTC.

The rearrangement uses TRBV1 and TRBJ2-2; the table calls TRBD2, which could not be checked here. TRBV1 is listed as a pseudogene. The CDR3 totals 18 residues. In DNA, the CDR3 is TGCACCAGCAGCCAAGCGGCTAGCGGGAAACCGAACACCGGGGAGCTGTTTTTT. Translation gives CTSSQAASGKPNTGELFF.